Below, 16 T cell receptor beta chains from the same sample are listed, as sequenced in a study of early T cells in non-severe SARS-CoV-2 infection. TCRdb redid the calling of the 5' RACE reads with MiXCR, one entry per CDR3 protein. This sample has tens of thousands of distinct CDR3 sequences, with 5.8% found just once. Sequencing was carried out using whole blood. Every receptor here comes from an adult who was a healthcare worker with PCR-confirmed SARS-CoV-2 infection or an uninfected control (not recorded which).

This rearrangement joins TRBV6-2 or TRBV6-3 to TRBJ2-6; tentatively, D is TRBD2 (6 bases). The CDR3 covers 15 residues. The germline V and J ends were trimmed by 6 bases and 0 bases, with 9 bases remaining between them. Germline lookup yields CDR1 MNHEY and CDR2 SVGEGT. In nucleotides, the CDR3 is TGTGCCAGCAGGCCCGGGGGCTCTGGGGCCAACGTCCTGACTTTC. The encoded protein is CASRPGGSGANVLTF.

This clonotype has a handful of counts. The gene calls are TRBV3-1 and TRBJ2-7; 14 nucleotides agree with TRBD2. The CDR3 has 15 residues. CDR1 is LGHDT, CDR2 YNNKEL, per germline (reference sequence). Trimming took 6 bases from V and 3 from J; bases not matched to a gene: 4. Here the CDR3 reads CASRRTSGGLYEQYF. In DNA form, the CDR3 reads TGTGCCAGCAGACGGACTAGCGGGGGGCTCTACGAGCAGTACTTC.

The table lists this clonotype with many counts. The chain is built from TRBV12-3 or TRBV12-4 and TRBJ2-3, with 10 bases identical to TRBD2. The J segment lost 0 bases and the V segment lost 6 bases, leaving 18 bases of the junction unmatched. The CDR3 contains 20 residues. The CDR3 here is CASSPRWGTSESSSTDTQYF. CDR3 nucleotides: TGTGCCAGCAGCCCCAGATGGGGGACTAGCGAGTCTTCTAGCACAGATACGCAGTATTTT.

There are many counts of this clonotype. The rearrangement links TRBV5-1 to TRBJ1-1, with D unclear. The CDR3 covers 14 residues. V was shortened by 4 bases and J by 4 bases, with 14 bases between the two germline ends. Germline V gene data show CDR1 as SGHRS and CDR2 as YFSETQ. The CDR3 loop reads CASSPSGMATEAFF. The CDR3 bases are TGCGCCAGCAGCCCTTCGGGGATGGCCACTGAAGCTTTCTTT.

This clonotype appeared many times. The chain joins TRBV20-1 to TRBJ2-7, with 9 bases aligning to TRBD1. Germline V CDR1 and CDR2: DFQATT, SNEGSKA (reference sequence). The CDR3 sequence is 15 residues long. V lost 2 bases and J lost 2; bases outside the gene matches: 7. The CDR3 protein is CSARLPGTGTYEQYF. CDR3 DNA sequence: TGCAGTGCTAGACTCCCCGGGACAGGGACCTACGAGCAGTACTTC.

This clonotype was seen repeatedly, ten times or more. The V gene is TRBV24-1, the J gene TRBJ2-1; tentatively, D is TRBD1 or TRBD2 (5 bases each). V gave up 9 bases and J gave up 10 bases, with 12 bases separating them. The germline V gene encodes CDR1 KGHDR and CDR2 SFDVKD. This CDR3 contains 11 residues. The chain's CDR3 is CATSGRSEQFF. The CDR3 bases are TGTGCCACCTCGGGGCGGTCCGAGCAGTTCTTC.

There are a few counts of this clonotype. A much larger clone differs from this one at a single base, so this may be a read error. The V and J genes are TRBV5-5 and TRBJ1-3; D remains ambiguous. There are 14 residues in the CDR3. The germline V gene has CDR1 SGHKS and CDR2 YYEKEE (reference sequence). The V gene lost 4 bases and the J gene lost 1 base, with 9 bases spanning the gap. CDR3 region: CASSTRGSGNTIYF. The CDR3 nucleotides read TGTGCCAGCAGCACTAGAGGGTCTGGAAACACCATATATTTT.

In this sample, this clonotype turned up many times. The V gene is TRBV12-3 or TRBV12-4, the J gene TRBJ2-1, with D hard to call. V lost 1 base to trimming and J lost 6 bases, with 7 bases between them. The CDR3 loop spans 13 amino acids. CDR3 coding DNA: TGTGCCAGCAGTTTAGGGAGCCCCAATGAGCAGTTCTTC. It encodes CASSLGSPNEQFF.

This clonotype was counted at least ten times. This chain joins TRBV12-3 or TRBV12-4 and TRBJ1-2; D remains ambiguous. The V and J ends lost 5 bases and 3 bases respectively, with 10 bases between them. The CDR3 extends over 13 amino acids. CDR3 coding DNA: TGTGCCAGCAGTGGATCAGGAGACTATGGCTACACCTTC. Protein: CASSGSGDYGYTF.

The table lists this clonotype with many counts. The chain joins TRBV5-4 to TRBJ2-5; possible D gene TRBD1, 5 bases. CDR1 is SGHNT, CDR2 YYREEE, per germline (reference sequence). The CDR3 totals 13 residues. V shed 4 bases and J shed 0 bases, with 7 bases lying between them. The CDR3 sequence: CASSLDNQETQYF. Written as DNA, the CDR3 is TGTGCCAGCAGCCTGGACAACCAAGAGACCCAGTACTTC.

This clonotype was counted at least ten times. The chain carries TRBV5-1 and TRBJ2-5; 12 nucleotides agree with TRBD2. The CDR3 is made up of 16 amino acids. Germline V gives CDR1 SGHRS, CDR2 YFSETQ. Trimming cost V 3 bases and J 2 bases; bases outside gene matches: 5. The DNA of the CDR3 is TGCGCCAGCAGCTCCGATGGACTAGCGGGACAAGAGACCCAGTACTTC. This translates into CASSSDGLAGQETQYF.

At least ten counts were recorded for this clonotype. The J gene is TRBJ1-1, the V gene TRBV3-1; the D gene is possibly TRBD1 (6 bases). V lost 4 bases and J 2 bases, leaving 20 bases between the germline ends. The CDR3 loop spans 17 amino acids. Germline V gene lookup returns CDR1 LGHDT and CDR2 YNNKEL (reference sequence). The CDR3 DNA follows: TGTGCCAGCAGCCCATCTACCCTCACAGGGACTAACACTGAAGCTTTCTTT. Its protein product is CASSPSTLTGTNTEAFF.

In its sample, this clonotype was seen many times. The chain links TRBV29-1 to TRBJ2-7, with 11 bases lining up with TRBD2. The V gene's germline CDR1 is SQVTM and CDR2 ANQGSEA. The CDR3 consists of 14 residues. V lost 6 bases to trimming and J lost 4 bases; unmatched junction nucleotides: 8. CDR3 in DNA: TGCAGCGTCCAAGGGCTAGCGGGAGGATACGAGCAGTACTTC. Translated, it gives CSVQGLAGGYEQYF.

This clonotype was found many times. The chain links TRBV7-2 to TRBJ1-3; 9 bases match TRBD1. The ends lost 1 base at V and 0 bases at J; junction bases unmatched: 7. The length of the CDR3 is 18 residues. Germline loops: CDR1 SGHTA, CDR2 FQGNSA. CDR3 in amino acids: CASSLEGQGPFSGNTIYF. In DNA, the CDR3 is TGTGCCAGCAGCTTAGAGGGACAGGGCCCATTCTCTGGAAACACCATATATTTT.

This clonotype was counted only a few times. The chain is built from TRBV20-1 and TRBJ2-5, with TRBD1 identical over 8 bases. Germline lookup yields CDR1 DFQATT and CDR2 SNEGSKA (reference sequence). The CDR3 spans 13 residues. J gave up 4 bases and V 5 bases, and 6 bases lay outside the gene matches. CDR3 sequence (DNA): TGCAGTGCTGTTACAGGGGGTACAGAGACCCAGTACTTC. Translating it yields CSAVTGGTETQYF.

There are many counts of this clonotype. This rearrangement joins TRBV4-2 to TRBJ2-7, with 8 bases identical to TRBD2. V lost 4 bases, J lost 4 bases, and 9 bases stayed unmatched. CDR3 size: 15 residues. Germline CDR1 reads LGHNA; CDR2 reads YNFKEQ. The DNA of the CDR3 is TGTGCCAGCAGCCCCGCGGTAGCGGGGCAATACGAGCAGTACTTC. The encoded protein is CASSPAVAGQYEQYF.